These 8 T cell receptor beta chains originate from one sample sequenced in a study of T cells after posttransplantation cyclophosphamide. Some clones are missing from TCRdb's copy, which holds only in-frame ones; the method was immunoSEQ multiplex PCR. This repertoire holds tens of thousands of clones, and none appear only once. Sequencing was carried out using PBMCs. The receptors originated from a man aged 35-49 years in good health, CMV-negative, and a related stem cell transplant donor.

The J gene is TRBJ1-5, the V gene TRBV6-5; TRBD1 matches at 9 bases. The V gene's germline CDR1 is MNHEY and CDR2 SVGAGI. V shed 6 bases and J 7 bases; nucleotides not matched to a gene: 7. This CDR3 spans 14 amino acids. CDR3 sequence: CASSRGQGSQPQHF. The CDR3 DNA reads as TGTGCCAGCAGCCGGGGACAGGGTAGCCAGCCCCAGCATTTT.

This clone was observed many times. The rearrangement joins TRBV6-1 to TRBJ2-7; the D gene is possibly TRBD1 (5 bases). V was clipped by 1 base and J by 8 bases, with 18 bases between them. The CDR3 has 15 amino acids. Germline lookup yields CDR1 MNHNS and CDR2 SASEGT. This chain's CDR3 is CASSEGGPGIRQQYF. The CDR3 DNA sequence: TGTGCCAGCAGTGAAGGGGGCCCAGGGATCCGACAGCAGTACTTC.

This clone was picked up many times. This rearrangement joins TRBV7-9 to TRBJ2-5; 7 bases are shared with TRBD2. Germline V lookup: CDR1 SEHNR, CDR2 FQNEAQ (reference sequence). The CDR3 extends over 14 amino acids. Losses at the gene ends were 5 bases for V and 0 bases for J; bases not matched to a gene: 3. CDR3 region: CASSNSGNQETQYF. The DNA of the CDR3 is TGTGCCAGCAGCAACAGCGGGAACCAAGAGACCCAGTACTTC.

This clone was detected many times. J is TRBJ1-1 and V is TRBV4-3; TRBD1 agrees at 8 bases. This CDR3 is built from 13 residues. Germline V gives CDR1 LGHNA, CDR2 YSLEER. The ends lost 5 bases at V and 2 bases at J; junction bases unmatched: 1. CDR3 nucleotide sequence: TGCGCCAGCAGCGCAGGGGGCAACACTGAAGCTTTCTTT. This gives the protein CASSAGGNTEAFF.

This clone showed up many times. Relative to the germline gene, one junction end is altered; a read error may explain this. The V gene is TRBV28, the J gene TRBJ2-1, with 9 nucleotides matching TRBD2. The V gene's germline CDR1 is MDHEN and CDR2 SYDVKM. The CDR3 spans 19 residues. CDR3 in amino acids: CASSLAGLAKRSSYNGQFF. CDR3 DNA sequence: TGTGCCAGCAGTTTGGCGGGACTAGCAAAGAGGAGCTCCTACAATGGGCAGTTCTTC.

V and J are TRBV7-3 and TRBJ2-5; weak D call: TRBD2 (6 bases). TRBJ2-7 explains the end of the DNA better; the J call may be wrong. Germline CDR1 SGHTA, CDR2 FQGTGA. The length of the CDR3 is 18 residues. Here the CDR3 DNA reads TGTGCCAGCAGCTTAACTTTAACTGGGCGGGACTTACCCTACGAGCAGTACTTC. Its protein is CASSLTLTGRDLPYEQYF.

This clone was recorded many times. This chain links TRBV18 with TRBJ1-2; D unclear. CDR1 and CDR2 (germline): KGHSH, LQKENI. Trimming took off 3 bases at V and 5 bases at J, with 10 bases between the two ends. The CDR3 is made up of 13 amino acids. CDR3 nucleotides: TGTGCCAGCTCACCGCCGGGATTTTATGGCTACACCTTC. Protein sequence: CASSPPGFYGYTF.

Ten or more counts support this clone. The chain combines TRBV10-3 with TRBJ2-3; a weak D match, TRBD1 (5 bases). Germline CDR1 reads ENHRY; CDR2 reads SYGVKD. Trimming left V 3 bases short and J 7 bases short, with 8 bases between. The CDR3 runs to 12 residues. CDR3 region: CAISETGHTQYF. CDR3 nucleotides: TGTGCCATCAGTGAAACAGGCCATACGCAGTATTTT.